Shown below are 25 T cell receptor beta chains from a single sample sequenced in a study of T cell responses to AZD1222 COVID-19 vaccine. Method: immunoSEQ multiplex PCR; TCRdb's copy keeps in-frame clones and lacks some. Of 120,000 to 150,000 clones listed, roughly 80% were seen once; the top ten hold about 4%. Sequenced material: peripheral blood, taken on day 0 of MenACWY control vaccination. The source is an adult in good health.

The CDR3 loop reads CASSVNLDRANTEAFF. CDR3 sequence (DNA): TGTGCCAGCTCGGTCAATTTGGACAGGGCGAACACTGAAGCTTTCTTT. This chain links TRBV18 with TRBJ1-1, with 8 bases matching TRBD1. Trimming at V came to 6 bases and at J to 1 base, leaving 10 bases not matched to a gene. Germline CDR1 and CDR2: KGHSH and LQKENI. The CDR3 contains 16 residues.

This rearrangement joins TRBV15 to TRBJ1-3; a weak D match, TRBD1 (5 bases). From germline, CDR1 is LNHNV and CDR2 YYDKDF (reference sequence). Trimming removed 8 bases from V and 0 bases from J, with 11 bases in between. CDR3 length: 14 residues. CDR3 amino acids: CATWDGFSGNTIYF. CDR3 nucleotide sequence: TGTGCCACCTGGGACGGTTTCTCTGGAAACACCATATATTTT.

This sequence joins TRBV27 and TRBJ2-7; D is possibly TRBD1 (6 bases). The CDR3 spans 14 residues. Per germline, CDR1 MNHEY and CDR2 SMNVEV (reference sequence). V dropped 9 bases and J dropped 3 bases, with 18 bases sitting between them. CDR3 DNA: TGTGCCAGTAAGCCCTCAGGGGCCCGCTACGAGCAGTACGTC. Translating it yields CASKPSGARYEQYV.

The sample holds one count of this clone. The chain carries TRBV11-2 and TRBJ1-2, with a possible D match to TRBD1 (5 bases). From germline, CDR1 is SGHAT and CDR2 FQNNGV. Between the trimmed V and J ends, which lost 4 bases and 2 bases, there was a span of 8 bases. This CDR3 comprises 13 residues. Written as DNA, the CDR3 is TGTGCCAGCAGCTACGGGGGGAACTATGGCTACACCTTC. Translating it yields CASSYGGNYGYTF.

This clone was seen a few times. This chain uses TRBV25-1 with TRBJ1-2, with no clear D. The CDR3 covers 13 residues. Germline V gives CDR1 MGHDK, CDR2 SYGVNS. Trimming took off 5 bases at V and 2 bases at J, with 9 bases between the two ends. This chain's CDR3 is CASSYPGNYGYTF. In DNA, the CDR3 is TGTGCCAGCAGTTATCCGGGCAACTATGGCTACACCTTC.

The CDR3 is CASSFRQGFHEQFF. The CDR3 DNA reads as TGTGCCAGCAGTTTCCGACAGGGTTTCCATGAGCAGTTCTTC. The J gene is TRBJ2-1, the V gene TRBV6-5; 7 bases are a match to TRBD1. Germline V lookup: CDR1 MNHEY, CDR2 SVGAGI. The V segment lost 4 bases and the J segment 8 bases; nucleotides outside the gene matches: 8. The CDR3 has 14 amino acids.

CDR3 sequence: CASSGQGLTGYTF. CDR3 DNA sequence: TGTGCCAGCAGTGGGCAGGGACTCACTGGCTACACCTTC. The chain has TRBV7-9 and TRBJ1-2, with D perhaps TRBD1 (5 bases). This CDR3 spans 13 amino acids. Germline values: CDR1 SEHNR, CDR2 FQNEAQ (reference sequence). V was pared by 6 bases and J by 7 bases, with 15 bases between.

The chain links TRBV7-9 to TRBJ1-2; D is unclear. The CDR3 has 12 amino acids. Trimming removed 7 bases from V and 7 bases from J, with 13 bases in between. Per germline, CDR1 SEHNR and CDR2 FQNEAQ (reference sequence). The CDR3 sequence is CASTSDRVGYTF. The CDR3 coding sequence is TGTGCCAGCACTTCGGACCGGGTTGGCTACACCTTC.

The rearrangement joins TRBV4-2 to TRBJ2-1; TRBD2 matches at 13 bases. After removal of 2 bases from V and 5 bases from J, the junction contained 3 bases not matched to a gene. CDR1 is LGHNA, CDR2 YNFKEQ, per germline. The CDR3 is 16 residues long. The CDR3 protein is CASSQSGTSGNNEQFF. Here the CDR3 DNA reads TGTGCCAGCAGCCAATCCGGGACTAGCGGGAACAATGAGCAGTTCTTC.

The J gene is TRBJ1-2, the V gene TRBV7-6; D perhaps matches TRBD1 (5 bases). The CDR3 runs 14 residues. Per the germline V gene, CDR1 is SGHVS and CDR2 is FNYEAQ. Trimming shortened V by 3 bases and J by 4 bases, and 12 bases separated the two germline ends. CDR3 residues: CASSLARGSYGYTF. In nucleotides, the CDR3 is TGTGCCAGCAGCTTGGCCCGGGGGAGCTATGGCTACACCTTC.

In this sample, this clone turned up a few times. The chain links TRBV7-8 to TRBJ1-6; D possibly corresponds to TRBD1 (5 bases). Trimming removed 4 bases at V and 8 bases at J, with 21 bases between. Looked up from germline, CDR1 is SGHVS and CDR2 is FQNEAQ. The CDR3 is made up of 17 amino acids. The CDR3 is CASSSSALGTGYSPLHF. In DNA form, the CDR3 reads TGTGCCAGCAGCTCGTCAGCCCTGGGGACGGGTTATTCACCCCTCCACTTT.

The rearrangement links TRBV9 to TRBJ1-2; a weak D match, TRBD1 (6 bases). Germline V gene sequence: CDR1 SGDLS, CDR2 YYNGEE. V was cut by 1 base and J by 6 bases, with 16 bases left in between. This CDR3 comprises 15 residues. The CDR3 region is CASSVLAGEVNGYTF. CDR3 DNA: TGTGCCAGCAGCGTATTAGCAGGGGAGGTGAATGGCTACACCTTC.

The rearrangement joins TRBV5-1 to TRBJ1-1; D may be TRBD1 (5 bases). CDR1 and CDR2 from the germline V gene are SGHRS and YFSETQ. CDR3 size: 15 residues. V was shortened by 4 bases and J by 5 bases, with 18 bases between the two germline ends. In DNA, the CDR3 is TGCGCCAGCAGCCTAAGGGCAGGGAGGTGGACTGAAGCTTTCTTT. This encodes CASSLRAGRWTEAFF.

V is TRBV4-1 and J is TRBJ2-2, with TRBD1 matching 8 bases. The CDR3 is 17 residues long. V lost 0 bases and J lost 1; bases outside the gene matches: 4. Looked up from germline, CDR1 is MGHRA and CDR2 is YSYEKL. Here the CDR3 DNA reads TGCGCCAGCAGCCAAGATCTGGGACAGGAGAACACCGGGGAGCTGTTTTTT. Translating gives CASSQDLGQENTGELFF.

The chain has TRBV2 and TRBJ2-1, with D unclear. V shed 6 bases and J shed 11 bases, with 20 bases lying between them. This CDR3 has 14 residues. Germline V CDR1 and CDR2: SNHLY, FYNNEI. DNA for the CDR3: TGTGCCAGCAGCTTCCAGGTCGATAGGCTCAAGCAGTTCTTC. As protein: CASSFQVDRLKQFF.

V and J are TRBV5-3 and TRBJ1-2; no clear D. TRBV5-3 is filed as an ORF, its function uncertain. With 0 bases removed from V and 5 bases from J, the gap between germline ends came to 23 bases. The CDR3 covers 18 residues. The CDR3 protein is CARSLVPLEGKLQYGYTF. The DNA of the CDR3 is TGTGCCAGAAGCTTGGTACCCTTAGAGGGCAAGTTACAATATGGCTACACCTTC.

This chain links TRBV12-5 with TRBJ1-5; 8 bases agree with TRBD1. This CDR3 is built from 21 residues. Germline lookup yields CDR1 LGHNT and CDR2 FRNRAP. V trimming: 0 bases; J trimming: 0 bases; junction bases outside the gene matches: 16. The chain's CDR3 is CASGLVRPTGVGAISNQPQHF. CDR3 DNA sequence: TGTGCTAGTGGTTTGGTCCGCCCGACAGGGGTGGGTGCTATTAGCAATCAGCCCCAGCATTTT.

V and J are TRBV10-3 and TRBJ2-1, with 8 bases aligning to TRBD1. CDR3 length: 17 residues. Trimming at V came to 4 bases and at J to 0 bases, leaving 8 bases not matched to a gene. Germline CDR1 is ENHRY and CDR2 is SYGVKD. CDR3 in DNA: TGTGCCATCAGTGGATCAGGGGGCTGGACCTCCTACAATGAGCAGTTCTTC. Translated, it gives CAISGSGGWTSYNEQFF.

This chain uses TRBV28 with TRBJ1-3, with D possibly matching TRBD1 (5 bases). CDR3 length equals 16 residues. CDR1 MDHEN and CDR2 SYDVKM come from the germline V gene. Trimming removed 4 bases at V and 0 bases at J, with 13 bases between. DNA for the CDR3: TGTGCCAGCAGTTCAGCCCGCGGGGGCTCTGGAAACACCATATATTTT. It yields the protein CASSSARGGSGNTIYF.

This clone was counted once. The V gene is TRBV5-6, the J gene TRBJ1-2; D is unresolved. The CDR3 totals 14 residues. The V end lost 0 bases, the J end lost 3 bases, and 9 bases lay between the germline ends. Germline CDR1 and CDR2: SGHDT and YYEEEE. The DNA for the CDR3 is TGTGCCAGCAGCTTGGTGGCTCAAGACTATGGCTACACCTTC. It translates to CASSLVAQDYGYTF.

The chain links TRBV3-1 (or the pseudogene TRBV3-2) to TRBJ2-3; no clear D gene. CDR1 LGHDT and CDR2 YNNKEL come from the germline V gene (reference sequence). The CDR3 totals 16 residues. The V end lost 2 bases, the J end lost 3 bases, and 15 bases lay between the germline ends. The CDR3 region is CASSQSGSLRTDTQYF. Written as DNA, the CDR3 is TGTGCCAGCAGCCAATCCGGGTCCCTCAGAACAGATACGCAGTATTTT.

CDR3 in amino acids: CASSTDRELNTEAFF. CDR3 coding DNA: TGTGCCAGCAGTACAGACAGGGAATTGAACACTGAAGCTTTCTTT. The rearrangement joins TRBV6-5 to TRBJ1-1, with 7 bases lining up with TRBD1. This CDR3 has 15 residues. Germline V lookup: CDR1 MNHEY, CDR2 SVGAGI. J gave up 0 bases and V 5 bases, and 6 bases lay outside the gene matches.

The chain combines TRBV6-2 or TRBV6-3 with TRBJ1-6, with D possibly TRBD1 on 6 matching bases. Germline V lookup: CDR1 MNHEY, CDR2 SVGEGT. The CDR3 extends over 16 amino acids. V was trimmed by 6 bases and J by 5 bases, leaving 17 bases between them. The CDR3 coding sequence is TGTGCCAGCAGCCGCCTAGGACAGAAGGATAATTCACCCCTCCACTTT. This translates into CASSRLGQKDNSPLHF.

The chain links TRBV29-1 to TRBJ1-1; D unresolved. The CDR3 is 12 residues long. Trimming took 0 bases from V and 9 from J, leaving 11 bases between them. Germline CDR1 is SQVTM and CDR2 is ANQGSEA. CDR3 loop: CSVEDSQSKAFF. Written as DNA, the CDR3 is TGCAGCGTTGAAGATTCACAGAGTAAAGCTTTCTTT.

The chain uses TRBV7-3 and TRBJ2-1, with 11 bases matching TRBD2. V was pared by 0 bases and J by 5 bases, with 3 bases of the junction left unmatched. This CDR3 region has 16 residues. Germline V gene data show CDR1 as SGHTA and CDR2 as FQGTGA. The CDR3 loop is CASSLTGTSGHNEQFF. The DNA for the CDR3 is TGTGCCAGCAGCTTAACCGGGACTAGCGGTCACAATGAGCAGTTCTTC.